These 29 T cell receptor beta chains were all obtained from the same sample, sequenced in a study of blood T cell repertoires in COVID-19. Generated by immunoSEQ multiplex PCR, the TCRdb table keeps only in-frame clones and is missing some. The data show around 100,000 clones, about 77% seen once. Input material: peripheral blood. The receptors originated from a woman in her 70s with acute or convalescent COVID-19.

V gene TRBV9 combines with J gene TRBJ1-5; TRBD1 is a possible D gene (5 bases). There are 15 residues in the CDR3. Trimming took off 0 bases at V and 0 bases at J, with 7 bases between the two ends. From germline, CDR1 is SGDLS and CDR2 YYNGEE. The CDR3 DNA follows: TGTGCCAGCAGCGTAGATCAGGGTAGCAATCAGCCCCAGCATTTT. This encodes CASSVDQGSNQPQHF.

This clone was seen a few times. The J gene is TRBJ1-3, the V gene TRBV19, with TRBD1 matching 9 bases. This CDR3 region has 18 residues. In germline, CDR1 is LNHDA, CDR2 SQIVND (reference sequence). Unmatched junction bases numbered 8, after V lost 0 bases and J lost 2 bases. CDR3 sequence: CASSIDGLDRGTGNTIYF. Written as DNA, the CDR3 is TGTGCCAGTAGTATAGATGGTCTGGACAGGGGAACTGGAAACACCATATATTTT. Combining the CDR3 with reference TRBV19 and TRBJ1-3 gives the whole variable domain DGGITQSPKYLFRKEGQNVTLSCEQNLNHDAMYWYRQDPGQGLRLIYYSQIVNDFQKGDIAEGYSVSREKKESFPLTVTSAQKNPTAFYLCASSIDGLDRGTGNTIYFGEGSWLTVV.

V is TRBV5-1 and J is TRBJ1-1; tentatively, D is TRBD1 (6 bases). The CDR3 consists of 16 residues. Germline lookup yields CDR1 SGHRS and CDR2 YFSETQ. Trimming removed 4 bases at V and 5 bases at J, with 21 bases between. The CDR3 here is CASSAQGPSMGTEAFF. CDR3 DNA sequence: TGCGCCAGCAGCGCTCAGGGGCCCTCGATGGGGACTGAAGCTTTCTTT.

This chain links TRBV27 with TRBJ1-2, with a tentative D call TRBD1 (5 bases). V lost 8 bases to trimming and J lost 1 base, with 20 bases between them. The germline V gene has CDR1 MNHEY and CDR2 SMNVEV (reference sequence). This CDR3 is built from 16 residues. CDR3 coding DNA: TGTGCCAGCCGGCCATCTTCGGGGAGGGGTAACTATGGCTACACCTTC. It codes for CASRPSSGRGNYGYTF.

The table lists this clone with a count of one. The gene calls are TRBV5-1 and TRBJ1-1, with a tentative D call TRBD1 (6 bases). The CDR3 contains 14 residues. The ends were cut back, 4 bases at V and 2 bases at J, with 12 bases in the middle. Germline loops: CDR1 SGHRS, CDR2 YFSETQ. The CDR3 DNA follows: TGCGCCAGCAGCAGTGGGACAATCAACACTGAAGCTTTCTTT. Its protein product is CASSSGTINTEAFF.

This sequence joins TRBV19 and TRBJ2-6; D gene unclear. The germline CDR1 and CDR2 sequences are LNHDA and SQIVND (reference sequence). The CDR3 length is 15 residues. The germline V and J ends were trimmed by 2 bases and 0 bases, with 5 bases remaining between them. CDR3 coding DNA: TGTGCCAGTAGTATATTCTCCTCTGGGGCCAACGTCCTGACTTTC. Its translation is CASSIFSSGANVLTF.

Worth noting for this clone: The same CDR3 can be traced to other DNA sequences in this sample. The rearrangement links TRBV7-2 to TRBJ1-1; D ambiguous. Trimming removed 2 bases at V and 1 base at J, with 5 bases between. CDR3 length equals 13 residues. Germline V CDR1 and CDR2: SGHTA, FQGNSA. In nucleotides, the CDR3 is TGTGCCAGCAGCTTAACAGAGAACACTGAAGCTTTCTTT. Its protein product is CASSLTENTEAFF.

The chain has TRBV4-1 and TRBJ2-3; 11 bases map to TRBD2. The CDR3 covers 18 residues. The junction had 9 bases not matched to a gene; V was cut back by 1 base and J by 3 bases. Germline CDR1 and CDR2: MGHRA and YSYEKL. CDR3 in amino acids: CASSQGLAGGFRTDTQYF. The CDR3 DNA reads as TGCGCCAGCAGCCAAGGCCTAGCGGGGGGTTTTCGTACAGATACGCAGTATTTT.

CDR3: CAWSVPTSGGSNEQFF. The CDR3, as DNA: TGTGCCTGGAGTGTACCGACTAGCGGGGGGTCCAATGAGCAGTTCTTC. The chain couples TRBV30 to TRBJ2-1; 13 bases align to TRBD2. The CDR3 length is 16 residues. V lost 0 bases to trimming and J lost 6 bases; unmatched junction nucleotides: 5. From germline, CDR1 is GTSNPN and CDR2 SVGIG (reference sequence).

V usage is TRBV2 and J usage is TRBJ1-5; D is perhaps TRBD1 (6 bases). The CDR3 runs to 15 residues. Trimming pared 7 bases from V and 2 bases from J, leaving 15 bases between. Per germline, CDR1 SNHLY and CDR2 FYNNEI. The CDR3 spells CASTQDSWGNQPQHF. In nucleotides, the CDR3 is TGTGCCAGCACCCAGGACAGTTGGGGCAATCAGCCCCAGCATTTT.

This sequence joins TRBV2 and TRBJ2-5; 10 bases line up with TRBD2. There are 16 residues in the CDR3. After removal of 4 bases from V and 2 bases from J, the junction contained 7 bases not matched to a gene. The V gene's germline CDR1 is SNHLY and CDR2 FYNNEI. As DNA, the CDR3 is TGTGCCAGCAGTGTCAGTAGCGGGGGGACACAAGAGACCCAGTACTTC. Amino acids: CASSVSSGGTQETQYF. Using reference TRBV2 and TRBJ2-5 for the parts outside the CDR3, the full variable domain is EPEVTQTPSHQVTQMGQEVILRCVPISNHLYFYWYRQILGQKVEFLVSFYNNEISEKSEIFDDQFSVERPDGSNFTLKIRSTKLEDSAMYFCASSVSSGGTQETQYFGPGTRLLVL.

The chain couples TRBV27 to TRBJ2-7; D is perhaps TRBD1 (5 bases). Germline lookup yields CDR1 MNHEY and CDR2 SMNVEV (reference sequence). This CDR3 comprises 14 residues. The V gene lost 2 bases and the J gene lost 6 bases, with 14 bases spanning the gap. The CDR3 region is CASSLGREGSEQYF. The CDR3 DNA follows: TGTGCCAGCAGTTTAGGCAGGGAAGGAAGCGAGCAGTACTTC.

This CDR3 reads CASSQEIRGINTGELFF. CDR3 DNA sequence: TGTGCCAGCAGCCAAGAAATCAGGGGGATAAACACCGGGGAGCTGTTTTTT. The chain couples TRBV3-1 (or the pseudogene TRBV3-2) to TRBJ2-2, with 7 bases matching TRBD1. CDR1 is LGHDT and CDR2 is YNNKEL in the germline V gene (reference sequence). CDR3 size: 17 residues. V trimming: 0 bases; J trimming: 2 bases; junction bases outside the gene matches: 6.

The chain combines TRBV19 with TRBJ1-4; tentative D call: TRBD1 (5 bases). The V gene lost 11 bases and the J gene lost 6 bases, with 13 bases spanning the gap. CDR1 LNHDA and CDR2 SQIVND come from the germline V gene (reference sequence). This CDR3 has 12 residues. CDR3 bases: TGTGCCGCCGGGGGAGGAGATGAAAAACTGTTTTTT. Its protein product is CAAGGGDEKLFF.

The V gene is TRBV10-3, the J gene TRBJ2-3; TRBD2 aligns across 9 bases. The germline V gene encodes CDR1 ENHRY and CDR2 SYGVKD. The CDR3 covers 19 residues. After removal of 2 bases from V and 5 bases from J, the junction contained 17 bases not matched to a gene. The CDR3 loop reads CAISEIGGSGGEPRDTQYF. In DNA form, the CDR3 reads TGTGCCATCAGTGAGATTGGGGGTAGCGGGGGCGAACCGCGAGATACGCAGTATTTT.

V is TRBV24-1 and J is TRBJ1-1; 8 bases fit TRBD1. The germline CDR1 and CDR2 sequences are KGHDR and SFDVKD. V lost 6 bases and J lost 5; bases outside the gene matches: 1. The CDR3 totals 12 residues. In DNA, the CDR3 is TGTGCCACCAGTAGGACAGGGACTGAAGCTTTCTTT. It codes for CATSRTGTEAFF.

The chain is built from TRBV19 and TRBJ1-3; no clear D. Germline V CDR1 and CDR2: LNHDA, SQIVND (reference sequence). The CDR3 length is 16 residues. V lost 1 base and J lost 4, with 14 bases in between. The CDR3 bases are TGTGCCAGTAGTATAGGCCCACCCGCGGCGGGAAACACCATATATTTT. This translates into CASSIGPPAAGNTIYF.

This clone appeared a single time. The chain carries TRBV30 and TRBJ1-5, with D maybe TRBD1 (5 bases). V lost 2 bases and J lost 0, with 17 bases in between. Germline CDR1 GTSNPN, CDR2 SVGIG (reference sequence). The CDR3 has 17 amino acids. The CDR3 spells CAWSPNFDSLSNQPQHF. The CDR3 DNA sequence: TGTGCCTGGAGTCCCAACTTCGACAGCCTTAGCAATCAGCCCCAGCATTTT.

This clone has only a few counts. CDR3 in amino acids: CASTLLGGSNTEAFF. The CDR3 DNA reads TGCGCCAGCACCCTCCTTGGGGGCTCTAACACTGAAGCTTTCTTT. The chain links TRBV5-1 to TRBJ1-1; D is perhaps TRBD1 (6 bases). The CDR3 contains 15 residues. V shed 6 bases and J shed 2 bases, with 17 bases lying between them. Germline V lookup: CDR1 SGHRS, CDR2 YFSETQ.

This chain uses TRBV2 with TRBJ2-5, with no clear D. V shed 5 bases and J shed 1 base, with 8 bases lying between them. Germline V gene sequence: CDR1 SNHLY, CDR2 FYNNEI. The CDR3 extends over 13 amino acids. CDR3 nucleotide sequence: TGTGCCAGCAGTCCAGGCCTCCAAGAGACCCAGTACTTC. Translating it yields CASSPGLQETQYF.

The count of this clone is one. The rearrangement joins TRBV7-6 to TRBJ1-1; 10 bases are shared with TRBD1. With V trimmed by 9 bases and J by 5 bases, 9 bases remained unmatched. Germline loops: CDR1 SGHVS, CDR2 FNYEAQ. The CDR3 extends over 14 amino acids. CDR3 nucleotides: TGTGCCAGTTCCCCTTGGACAGGGGGGACTGAAGCTTTCTTT. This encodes CASSPWTGGTEAFF.

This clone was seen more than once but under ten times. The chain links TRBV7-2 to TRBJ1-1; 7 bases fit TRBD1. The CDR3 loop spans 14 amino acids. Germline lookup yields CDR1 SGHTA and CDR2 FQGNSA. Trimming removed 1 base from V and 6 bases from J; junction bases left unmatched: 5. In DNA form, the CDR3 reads TGTGCCAGCAGCTTAGGGGGACAGTCATCTGAAGCTTTCTTT. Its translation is CASSLGGQSSEAFF.

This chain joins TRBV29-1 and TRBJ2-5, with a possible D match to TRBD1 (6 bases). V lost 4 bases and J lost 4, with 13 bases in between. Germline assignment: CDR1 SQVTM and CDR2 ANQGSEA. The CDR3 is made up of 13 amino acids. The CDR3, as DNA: TGCAGCGTTGCACAGGGCCCAGGAGAGACCCAGTACTTC. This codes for CSVAQGPGETQYF.

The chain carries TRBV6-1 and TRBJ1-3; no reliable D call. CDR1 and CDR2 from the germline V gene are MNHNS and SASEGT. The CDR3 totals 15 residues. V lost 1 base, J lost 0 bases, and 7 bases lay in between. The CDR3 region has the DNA TGTGCCAGCAGTGAAGTTGTGAGCTCTGGAAACACCATATATTTT. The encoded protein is CASSEVVSSGNTIYF.

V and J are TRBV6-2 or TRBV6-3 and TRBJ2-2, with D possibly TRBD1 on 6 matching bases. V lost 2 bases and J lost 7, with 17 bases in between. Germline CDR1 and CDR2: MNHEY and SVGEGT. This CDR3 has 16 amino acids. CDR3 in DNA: TGTGCCAGCAGTTACGGACAGCAAGGCACGGGCGGGGAGCTGTTTTTT. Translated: CASSYGQQGTGGELFF.

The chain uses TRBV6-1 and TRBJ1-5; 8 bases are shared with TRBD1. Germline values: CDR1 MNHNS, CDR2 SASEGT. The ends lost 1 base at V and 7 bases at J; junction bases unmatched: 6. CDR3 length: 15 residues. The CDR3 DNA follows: TGTGCCAGCAGTGAAGAAGGGACAGGAGGCCAGCCCCAGCATTTT. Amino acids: CASSEEGTGGQPQHF.

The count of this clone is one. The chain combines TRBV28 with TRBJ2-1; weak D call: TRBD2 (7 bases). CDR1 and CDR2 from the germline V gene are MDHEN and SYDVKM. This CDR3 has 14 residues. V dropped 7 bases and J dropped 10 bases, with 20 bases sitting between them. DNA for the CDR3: TGTGCCAGCAAGGGGGGAACAGGACTAGGGGAGCAGTTCTTC. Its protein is CASKGGTGLGEQFF.

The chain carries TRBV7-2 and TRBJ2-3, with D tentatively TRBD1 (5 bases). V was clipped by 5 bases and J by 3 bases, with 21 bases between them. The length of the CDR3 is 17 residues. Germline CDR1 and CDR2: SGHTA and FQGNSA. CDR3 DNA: TGTGCCAGCAGCCCGAACTTAGGTGGGCAGGGAACAGATACGCAGTATTTT. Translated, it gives CASSPNLGGQGTDTQYF.

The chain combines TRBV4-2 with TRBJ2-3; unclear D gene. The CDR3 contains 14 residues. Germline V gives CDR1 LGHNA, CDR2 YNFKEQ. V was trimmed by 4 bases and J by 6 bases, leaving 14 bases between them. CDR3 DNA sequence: TGTGCCAGCAGCCCGTCCGGGTCTTTCGATACGCAGTATTTT. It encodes CASSPSGSFDTQYF.